The rows below give T cell receptor beta chains drawn from one sample of a study of Graves' ophthalmopathy and Graves' hyperthyroidism. TCRdb independently ran MiXCR on the multiplex PCR reads; one entry per CDR3 protein. The data contain over a million distinct CDR3 sequences, roughly two fifths of them singletons. Sequencing used peripheral blood or thyroid tissue (not recorded which). The receptor set was obtained from an adult man with Graves' hyperthyroidism. CDR3s include the opening cysteine and the closing phenylalanine or tryptophan. The order of the fields is J gene, V gene, CDR3 protein.

>TRBJ2-5|TRBV14
CASSEQGGRQETQYF
>TRBJ2-2|TRBV10-3
CAISGGHGELFF
>TRBJ1-4|TRBV2
CASRGDSWEKLFF
>TRBJ1-5|TRBV7-6
CASSVDRGKQPQHF
>TRBJ1-5|TRBV4-1
CASGQRAYSNQPQHF
>TRBJ1-1|TRBV19
CASSFPGQLSNTEAFF
>TRBJ2-5|TRBV30
CAWSRASVETQYF
>TRBJ1-2|TRBV4-3
CASSRGVGDVHGYTF
>TRBJ2-7|TRBV25-1
CARWAGIYEQYF
>TRBJ2-2|TRBV12-3/TRBV12-4
CASSPTWKNTGELFF
>TRBJ2-5|TRBV29-1
CSFGGAAKETQYF
>TRBJ1-2|TRBV7-2
CASSPLGRGDYGYTF
>TRBJ2-7|TRBV4-1
CASSQDWTERSYEQYF
>TRBJ2-2|TRBV14
CASSQEGNTGELFF
>TRBJ2-7|TRBV7-9
CASSLWVAPYEQYF
>TRBJ1-2|TRBV6-5
CASSYSWTGGFYYTF
>TRBJ2-5|TRBV7-8
CASSLGQGQGLYQETQYF
>TRBJ1-6|TRBV27
CASKLVGPRNSPLHF
>TRBJ1-6|TRBV20-1
CSASPGSNSPLHF
>TRBJ2-7|TRBV14
CASSLGFVTYF
>TRBJ1-6|TRBV6-4
CASRQAGRNNSPLHF
>TRBJ1-4|TRBV4-2
CASSRARGNEKLFF
>TRBJ2-5|TRBV6-6
CASRAGGPGRETQYF
>TRBJ1-1|TRBV19
CASKGIGSNTEAFF
>TRBJ1-2|TRBV19
CASSIPAGRLNYGYTF
>TRBJ2-7|TRBV7-2
CASSYTPGQSYEQYF
>TRBJ2-6|TRBV29-1
CSVDVLGANVLTF
>TRBJ1-2|TRBV29-1
CSAWGTPTNYGYTF
>TRBJ1-1|TRBV9
CASSVGGHTEAFF
>TRBJ2-5|TRBV20-1
CSARDSTAGAGETQYF
>TRBJ1-5|TRBV5-6
CASSFRQGGQPQHF
>TRBJ1-2|TRBV29-1
CSAWDRDGYTF
>TRBJ1-1|TRBV29-1
CSASRTGDTEAFF
>TRBJ2-7|TRBV29-1
CSVGVWWDMGYEQYF
>TRBJ2-5|TRBV12-3/TRBV12-4
CASSPSRGWETQYF
>TRBJ1-5|TRBV20-1
CSARFGDQPQHF
>TRBJ2-3|TRBV7-2
CASRAGHSTDTQYF
>TRBJ2-6|TRBV10-2
CASSDSGTSGANVLTF
>TRBJ1-4|TRBV10-3
CAIRDSVGSQKLFF
>TRBJ2-7|TRBV10-3
CAITMDREGSYEQYF
>TRBJ2-6|TRBV9
CASSVGGGAGEYVLTF
>TRBJ1-1|TRBV10-3
CAISDRGVGEAFF
>TRBJ2-2|TRBV20-1
CSAPDRGRNTGELFF
>TRBJ2-5|TRBV9
CASSTHGGAQETQYF
>TRBJ2-2|TRBV20-1
CSAALPGGGTGELFF
>TRBJ2-2|TRBV20-1
CSARRGTVNTGELFF
>TRBJ2-5|TRBV6-5
CASSYNGGAETQYF
>TRBJ2-7|TRBV12-3/TRBV12-4
CASRTTSGSYYEQYF
>TRBJ1-5|TRBV4-3
CASSQGGERLQPQHF
>TRBJ2-5|TRBV7-8
CASSFSEQDF
>TRBJ1-2|TRBV11-2
CASSLVEGIYGYTF
>TRBJ1-1|TRBV4-3
CASSPTGWYTEAFF
>TRBJ2-7|TRBV28
CASSFGTGMAEQYF
>TRBJ1-2|TRBV7-9
CASSFKGQAGGYTF
>TRBJ2-5|TRBV7-9
CASSQSPQETQYF
>TRBJ1-2|TRBV12-3/TRBV12-4
CASSLYRSSHGYTF
>TRBJ2-5|TRBV5-1
CASSVIPQGTQYF
>TRBJ2-7|TRBV5-1
CASSINRDSSSYEQYF
>TRBJ2-7|TRBV10-2
CASRNNRGPYEQYF
>TRBJ1-1|TRBV29-1
CSAAPSLGTEAFF